The entry below describes one TCR beta chain. Its antigen is currently unknown. The sample is drawn from a study of cytomegalovirus exposure and HLA in healthy donors. Study as a whole: Most genotyped donors, 81% of about 400, had Caucasian-associated genetic ancestry. The study's findings and limits: In a later analysis, HLA-associated TCR beta chains were more clonally expanded than equally common others. TCR beta chains numbering some 160 were designated cytomegalovirus-associated. Follow-up analysis later connected one missense variant in DCLRE1C with trimming of TCR beta V- and J-genes.

The PCR had 60 Vbeta and 13 Jbeta primers. The data were produced by immunoSEQ multiplex PCR, yet TCRdb's version contains in-frame clones alone and is incomplete. The repertoire table contains about 200,000 clones. The CDR3 sequence is 18 residues long. Germline loops: CDR1 SGHRS, CDR2 YFSETQ. With 5 bases clipped from V and 4 bases from J, the junction kept 15 bases outside the gene matches. The V and J genes are TRBV5-1 and TRBJ1-4; 9 nucleotides align to TRBD1. The receptor was isolated from a boy aged 10-17 years in good health and CMV-seronegative. Material for sequencing was PBMCs. The CDR3 spells CASRPQTVRTGDNEKLFF. The CDR3 nucleotides read TGCGCCAGCAGACCTCAAACAGTTAGGACAGGGGATAATGAAAAACTGTTTTTT.